The rows below give T cell receptor beta chains drawn from one sample of a study of T cell responses to AZD1222 COVID-19 vaccine. Assay: immunoSEQ multiplex PCR; the TCRdb copy retains only in-frame clones and omits some. The sample records roughly 120,000 clones, 70% to 90% being singletons. The sample consisted of peripheral blood, taken on day 0 of MenACWY control vaccination. All receptors derive from an adult in good health. Both conserved end residues are part of each CDR3. D genes are given only for firm matches. Rows may omit the clone size; those that give it use once, few, many or a size class.

cdr3_nt cdr3_aa clone_size j_call v_call d_call
TGTGCCACCAGTGCCAGTAGCGGGGGAAGACCAGATACGCAGTATTTT CATSASSGGRPDTQYF . TRBJ2-3 TRBV24-1 TRBD2
TGTGCCAGCCTCCTCTACGAGCAGTACTTC CASLLYEQYF few TRBJ2-7 TRBV2 .
TGTGCCAGCTCACAAGGAGGTGAACTGTTTTTT CASSQGGELFF few TRBJ1-4 TRBV18 .
TGTGCCAGCCCCCATAACAGGGGTGGAAACACCATATATTTT CASPHNRGGNTIYF . TRBJ1-3 TRBV7-9 TRBD1
TGTGCCAGCAGCCCGTCGACAGGGGGAAAAAACTACGAGCAGTACTTC CASSPSTGGKNYEQYF . TRBJ2-7 TRBV5-5 TRBD1
TGTGCCAGCAGTCCTGACAGACCTACTAATGAAAAACTGTTTTTT CASSPDRPTNEKLFF . TRBJ1-4 TRBV6-5 .
TGTGCCAGCAGTTTAGGCGGGACAGGAACCTATGGCTACACCTTC CASSLGGTGTYGYTF . TRBJ1-2 TRBV27 TRBD1
TGCAGTGCTAGAGCTGACAATGAGCAGTTCTTC CSARADNEQFF few TRBJ2-1 TRBV20-1 .
TGTGCCAGTACCCCGGGGGACGCCTACTACGAGCAGTACTTC CASTPGDAYYEQYF . TRBJ2-7 TRBV19 .
TGTGCCAGCAGCTTCATGGGGAACACTGAAGCTTTCTTT CASSFMGNTEAFF . TRBJ1-1 TRBV7-2 .
TGTGCCAGCAGCCGCGGGGAGGGGGTTACCACAGATACGCAGTATTTT CASSRGEGVTTDTQYF . TRBJ2-3 TRBV3-1/TRBV3-2 .
TGCGCCAGCAGTGAGCCTGACAGGGCTGAAGCTTTCTTT CASSEPDRAEAFF . TRBJ1-1 TRBV10-2 TRBD1
TGTGCCAGCAGTGAAGGACAGGCCACAGATACGCAGTATTTT CASSEGQATDTQYF . TRBJ2-3 TRBV2 .
TGTGCCAGCTCCCTTAAACAGGGATGGACTAATGAAAAACTGTTTTTT CASSLKQGWTNEKLFF . TRBJ1-4 TRBV18 .
TGTGCCAGCAGCGTTGACAGGGGGTACGAGCAGTACTTC CASSVDRGYEQYF . TRBJ2-7 TRBV9 TRBD1
TGTGCCAGCAGCCCAGGGACAGGGTTCGAATACGAGCAGTACTTC CASSPGTGFEYEQYF . TRBJ2-7 TRBV7-9 TRBD1
TGTGCCAGCAGTGTGACTAGCGGGGGTACCACAGATACGCAGTATTTT CASSVTSGGTTDTQYF . TRBJ2-3 TRBV6-4 TRBD2
TGCGCCAGCAGCCAAGGGAAAGGGGCCACCTACGAGCAGTACTTC CASSQGKGATYEQYF . TRBJ2-7 TRBV4-3 .
TGTGCCAGTAGCCAAAAAGTCACAGGGAACACTGAAGCTTTCTTT CASSQKVTGNTEAFF few TRBJ1-1 TRBV19 .
TGTGCCATCAGTGAAAGACAGGGGACTAATTCACCCCTCCACTTT CAISERQGTNSPLHF . TRBJ1-6 TRBV10-3 TRBD1
TGTGCCAGCACCCCGACATCCCCCCAAAGGGAGACCCAGTACTTC CASTPTSPQRETQYF once TRBJ2-5 TRBV6-1 .
TGCGCCAGCAGCCCGGACAGGGGCTCGTCTGGAAACACCATATATTTT CASSPDRGSSGNTIYF once TRBJ1-3 TRBV5-1 TRBD1
TGTGCCAGCAGTGAGACAGGGGCGCGTCAGCCCCAGCATTTT CASSETGARQPQHF once TRBJ1-5 TRBV6-1 TRBD1
TGTGCCTGGAGTGTAAACAGGTACTATGGCTACACCTTC CAWSVNRYYGYTF . TRBJ1-2 TRBV30 .
TGTGCCATGACTCTGGGGGGCTCTAACTATGGCTACACCTTC CAMTLGGSNYGYTF . TRBJ1-2 TRBV5-4 .
TGCGCCAGCAGCGACAGGGAGGGTAACTATGGCTACACCTTC CASSDREGNYGYTF . TRBJ1-2 TRBV4-1 TRBD1
TGTGCCAGCAGTGACCCTAGGACCGGGGAAGAGACCCAGTACTTC CASSDPRTGEETQYF once TRBJ2-5 TRBV25-1 .
TGTGCCAGCAGCACATCGCCCGGGACAGGGGATGGCTACACCTTC CASSTSPGTGDGYTF . TRBJ1-2 TRBV4-2 TRBD1
TGTGCCAGTAGTATCGATCGGTCCGTAGAGACCCAGTACTTC CASSIDRSVETQYF once TRBJ2-5 TRBV19 .
TGCAGCGTCGTAGGCCGAGTGAACACTGAAGCTTTCTTT CSVVGRVNTEAFF once TRBJ1-1 TRBV29-1 .